The rows below give T cell receptor beta chains drawn from one sample of a study of T cells in Graves' hyperthyroidism and ophthalmopathy. TCRdb called the multiplex PCR reads again in MiXCR, with one record for every CDR3 protein. The sample lists 600,000 or so distinct CDR3 sequences; 14% were seen once. The source material was blood. These receptors were taken from a woman under 30 with Graves' ophthalmopathy. CDR3s leave out the opening cysteine and the closing phenylalanine or tryptophan.

j_gene	v_gene	len	CDR3aa
TRBJ2-7	TRBV7-9	15	ASSFLATGTGSYEQY
TRBJ1-3	TRBV29-1	12	STAGGRSGNTIY
TRBJ2-5	TRBV3-1	14	ASSPGVAGLQETQY
TRBJ2-5	TRBV12-3/TRBV12-4	12	ASSRGLAPETQY
TRBJ1-1	TRBV29-1	11	SVAWAYDSEAF
TRBJ2-7	TRBV4-2	12	ASNLLAGRGEQY
TRBJ1-3	TRBV18	11	ASSPLHGNTIY
TRBJ1-1	TRBV7-2	11	ASSPYLNTEAF
TRBJ2-2	TRBV12-3/TRBV12-4	13	ASSPTSVWGGELF
TRBJ1-1	TRBV13	12	ASRPDILNTEAF
TRBJ2-1	TRBV6-2/TRBV6-3	13	ASASGLSSYNEQF
TRBJ2-7	TRBV20-1	11	SARIGLPYEQY
TRBJ2-2	TRBV7-6	13	ASSRRQAATGELF
TRBJ1-5	TRBV28	13	ASSRDRVRNQPQH
TRBJ2-2	TRBV28	15	ASSFPRQGRVTGELF
TRBJ2-1	TRBV3-1	13	ASSQPGRANPEQF
TRBJ1-4	TRBV3-1	13	ASSPPGTGSEKLF